Described below is a single T cell receptor beta chain sequence and its context. Its antigen is still unknown. The study sampled blood at baseline, cycle 4 day 1, and cycle 7 day 1. Sequencing used immunoSEQ multiplex PCR; TCRdb keeps in-frame clones, though not all of them. The repertoire holds fewer than 100,000 clones, with more than 70% as singletons. Per the germline V gene, CDR1 is SGHAT and CDR2 is FQNNGV. The CDR3 consists of 12 residues. Trimming pared 4 bases from V and 7 bases from J, leaving 10 bases between. The sample comes from a study of OX40 agonist ivuxolimab in advanced cancers. Broader study findings: Within 6 weeks, CD4+ and CD8+ blood T cells expanded clonally at 0.1 to 3.0 mg/kg. At 0.1-3.0 mg/kg, partial responders had clonal expansion among the lowest observed.

This clonotype was sampled from an adult with an advanced solid tumor such as melanoma, head and neck, liver or kidney cancer. The chain links TRBV11-2 to TRBJ1-2; no clear D gene. The sequences come from CD4+ or CD8+ T cells sorted from blood, collected in a trial of the OX40 agonist ivuxolimab. The CDR3 reads CASSSSRAGYTF. The DNA for the CDR3 is TGTGCCAGCAGCTCTTCGAGGGCTGGCTACACCTTC.